This T cell receptor beta chain stems from a study of blood T cell repertoires in COVID-19. On the study more broadly: In each case, the material was cDNA or gDNA derived from T cells, B-cell-depleted T cells, or PBMCs.

Original handling: Using reference gene primer amplification, nucleated cell counts were estimated. The data were produced by immunoSEQ multiplex PCR, yet TCRdb's version contains in-frame clones alone and is incomplete. V and J calls and clone size are copied from that table; D and trimming were computed from the DNA. The sample has around 200,000 clones; roughly nine tenths are singletons. This clone appeared a single time. The specimen sequenced was PBMCs or T cells enriched from blood (not recorded which). This receptor was identified in a middle-aged woman with acute COVID-19.

DNA of the CDR3: TGTGCCAGCAGCGTCGAGCGGGAGTGGGGCACAGATACGCAGTATTTT. Amino acid sequence: CASSVEREWGTDTQYF. V is TRBV7-2 and J is TRBJ2-3; 8 nucleotides agree with TRBD2. The V and J ends lost 5 bases and 1 base, in that order; junction bases with no gene match: 8. The CDR3 totals 16 residues. CDR1 and CDR2 (germline): SGHTA, FQGNSA.